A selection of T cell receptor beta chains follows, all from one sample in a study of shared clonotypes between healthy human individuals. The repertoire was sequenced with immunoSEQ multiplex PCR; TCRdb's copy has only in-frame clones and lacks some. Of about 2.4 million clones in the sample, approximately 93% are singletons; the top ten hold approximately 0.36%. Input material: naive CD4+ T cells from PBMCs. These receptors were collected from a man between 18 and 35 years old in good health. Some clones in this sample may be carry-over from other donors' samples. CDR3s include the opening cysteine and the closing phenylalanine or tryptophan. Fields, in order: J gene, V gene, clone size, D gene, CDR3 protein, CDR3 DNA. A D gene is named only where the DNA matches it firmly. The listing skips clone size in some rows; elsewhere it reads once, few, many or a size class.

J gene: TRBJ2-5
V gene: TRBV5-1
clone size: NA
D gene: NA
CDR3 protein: CASSLGSLETQYF
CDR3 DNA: TGCGCCAGCAGCTTGGGTAGCTTGGAGACCCAGTACTTC

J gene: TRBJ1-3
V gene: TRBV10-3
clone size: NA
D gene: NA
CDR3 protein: CAYGEAGGNTIYF
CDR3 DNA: TGTGCATACGGCGAGGCCGGGGGAAACACCATATATTTT

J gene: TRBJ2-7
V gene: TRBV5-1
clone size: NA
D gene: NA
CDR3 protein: CASSQQSYEQYF
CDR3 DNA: TGCGCCAGCAGCCAGCAGTCCTACGAGCAGTACTTC

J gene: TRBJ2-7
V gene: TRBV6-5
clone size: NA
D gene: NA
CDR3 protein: CASRMVGALVHEQYF
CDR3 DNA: TGTGCCAGCAGAATGGTAGGGGCTTTGGTCCACGAGCAGTACTTC

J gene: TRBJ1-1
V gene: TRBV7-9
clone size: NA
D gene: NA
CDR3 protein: CASSLIPTEAFF
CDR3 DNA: TGTGCCAGCAGCTTAATACCAACTGAAGCTTTCTTT

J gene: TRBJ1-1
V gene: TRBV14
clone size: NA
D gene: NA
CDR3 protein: CASSLQRPGMNTEAFF
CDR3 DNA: TGTGCCAGCAGCCTACAGAGGCCAGGGATGAACACTGAAGCTTTCTTT

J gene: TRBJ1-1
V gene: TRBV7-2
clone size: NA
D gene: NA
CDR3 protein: CASRRKGLNTEAFF
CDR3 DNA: TGTGCCAGCCGCCGTAAGGGATTGAACACTGAAGCTTTCTTT

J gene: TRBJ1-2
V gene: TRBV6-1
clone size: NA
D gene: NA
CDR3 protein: CASSDQYSYTF
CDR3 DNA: TGTGCCAGCAGTGATCAGTACAGCTACACCTTC

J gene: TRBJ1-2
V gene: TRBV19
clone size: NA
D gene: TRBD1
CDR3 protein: CASSDRGYYGYTF
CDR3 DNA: TGTGCCAGTAGCGACAGGGGCTACTATGGCTACACCTTC

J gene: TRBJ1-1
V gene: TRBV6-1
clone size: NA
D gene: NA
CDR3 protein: CASSEAGDTEAFF
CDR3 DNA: TGTGCCAGCAGTGAAGCAGGTGACACTGAAGCTTTCTTT

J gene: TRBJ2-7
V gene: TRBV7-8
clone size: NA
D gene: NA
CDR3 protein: CASSLATASYEQYF
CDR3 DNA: TGTGCCAGCAGCTTAGCGACAGCGTCCTACGAGCAGTACTTC

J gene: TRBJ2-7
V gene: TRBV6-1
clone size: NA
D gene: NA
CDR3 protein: CASSPRTGTTYEQYF
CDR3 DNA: TGTGCCAGCAGTCCCCGGACAGGGACTACCTACGAGCAGTACTTC

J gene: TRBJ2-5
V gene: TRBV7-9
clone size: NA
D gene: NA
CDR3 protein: CASSLAEGETQYF
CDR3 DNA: TGTGCCAGCAGCTTAGCTGAGGGGGAGACCCAGTACTTC

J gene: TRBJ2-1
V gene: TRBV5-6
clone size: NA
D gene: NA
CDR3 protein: CASSLGAGAHNEQFF
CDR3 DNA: TGTGCCAGCAGCTTGGGAGCTGGGGCGCACAATGAGCAGTTCTTC

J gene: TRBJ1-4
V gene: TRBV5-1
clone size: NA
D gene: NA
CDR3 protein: CASSAGTNEKLFF
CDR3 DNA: TGCGCCAGCAGCGCCGGGACTAATGAAAAACTGTTTTTT

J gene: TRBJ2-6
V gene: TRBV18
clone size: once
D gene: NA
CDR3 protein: CASSPIQGGSGANVLTF
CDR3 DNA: TGTGCCAGCTCACCAATTCAGGGGGGCTCTGGGGCCAACGTCCTGACTTTC

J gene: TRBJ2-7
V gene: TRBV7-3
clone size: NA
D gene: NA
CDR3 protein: CASSLIPSYEQYF
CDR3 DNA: TGTGCCAGCAGCTTAATACCGTCCTACGAGCAGTACTTC

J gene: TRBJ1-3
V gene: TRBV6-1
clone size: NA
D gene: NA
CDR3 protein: CASSDRGGNTIYF
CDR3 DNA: TGTGCCAGCAGTGACAGGGGCGGAAACACCATATATTTT

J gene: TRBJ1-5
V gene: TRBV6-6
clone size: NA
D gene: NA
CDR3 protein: CASLSTTPSNQPQHF
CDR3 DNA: TGTGCCAGCCTCTCTACGACACCTAGCAATCAGCCCCAGCATTTT

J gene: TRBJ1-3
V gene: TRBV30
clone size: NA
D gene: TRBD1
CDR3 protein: CAWNGQGVSSGNTIYF
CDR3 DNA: TGTGCCTGGAATGGGCAGGGGGTTTCCTCTGGAAACACCATATATTTT

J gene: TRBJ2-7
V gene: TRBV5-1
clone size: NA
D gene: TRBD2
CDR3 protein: CASSLGGGSYEQYF
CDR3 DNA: TGCGCCAGCAGCTTGGGGGGAGGGTCCTACGAGCAGTACTTC

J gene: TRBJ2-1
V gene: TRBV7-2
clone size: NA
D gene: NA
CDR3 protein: CASSLLTNEQFF
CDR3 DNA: TGTGCCAGCAGCTTATTAACCAATGAGCAGTTCTTC

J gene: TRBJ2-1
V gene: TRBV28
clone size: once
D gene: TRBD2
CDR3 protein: CASSVPSGSDEQFF
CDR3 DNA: TGTGCCAGCAGTGTCCCTAGCGGGAGTGATGAGCAGTTCTTC

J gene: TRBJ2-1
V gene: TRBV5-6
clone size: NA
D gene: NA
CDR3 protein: CASTLDYSYNEQFF
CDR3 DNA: TGTGCCAGCACCTTGGACTACTCCTACAATGAGCAGTTCTTC

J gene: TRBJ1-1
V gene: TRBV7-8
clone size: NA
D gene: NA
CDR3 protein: CASSAQEGGTEAFF
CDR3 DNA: TGTGCCAGCAGCGCCCAGGAAGGGGGCACTGAAGCTTTCTTT

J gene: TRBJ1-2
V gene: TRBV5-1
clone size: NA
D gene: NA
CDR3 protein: CASSLAGGYGYTF
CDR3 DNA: TGCGCCAGCAGCTTGGCCGGCGGATATGGCTACACCTTC

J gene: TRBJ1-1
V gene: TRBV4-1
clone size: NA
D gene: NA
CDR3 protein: CASSRSQAMNTEAFF
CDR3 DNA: TGCGCCAGCAGCAGATCACAGGCTATGAACACTGAAGCTTTCTTT

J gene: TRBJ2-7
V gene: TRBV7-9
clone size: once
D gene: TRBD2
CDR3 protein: CASRVGREGTYEQYF
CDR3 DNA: TGTGCCAGCAGGGTCGGGCGGGAGGGAACCTACGAGCAGTACTTC

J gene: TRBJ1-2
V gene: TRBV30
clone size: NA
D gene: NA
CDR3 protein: CAWSPRGAGLYGYTF
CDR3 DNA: TGTGCCTGGAGCCCCCGGGGGGCAGGGCTTTATGGCTACACCTTC

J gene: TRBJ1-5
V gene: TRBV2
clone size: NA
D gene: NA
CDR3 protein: CASSGLAFSNQPQHF
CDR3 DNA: TGTGCCAGCAGTGGGTTGGCTTTTAGCAATCAGCCCCAGCATTTT